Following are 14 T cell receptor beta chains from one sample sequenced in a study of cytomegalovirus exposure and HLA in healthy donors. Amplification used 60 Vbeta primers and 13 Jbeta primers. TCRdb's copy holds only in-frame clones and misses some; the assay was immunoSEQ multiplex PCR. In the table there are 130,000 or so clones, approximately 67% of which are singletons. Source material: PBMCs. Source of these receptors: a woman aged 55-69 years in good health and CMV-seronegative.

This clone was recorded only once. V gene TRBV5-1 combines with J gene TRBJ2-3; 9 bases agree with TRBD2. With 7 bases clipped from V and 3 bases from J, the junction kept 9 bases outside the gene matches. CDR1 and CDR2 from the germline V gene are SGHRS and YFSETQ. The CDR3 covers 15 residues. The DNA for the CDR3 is TGCGCCAGCCGGCTGAGCGGGGGGAGGACAGATACGCAGTATTTT. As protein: CASRLSGGRTDTQYF.

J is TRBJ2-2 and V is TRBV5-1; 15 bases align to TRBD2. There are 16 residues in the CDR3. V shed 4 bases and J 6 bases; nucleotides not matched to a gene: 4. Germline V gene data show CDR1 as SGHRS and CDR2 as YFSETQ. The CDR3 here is CASSPGLAGGAGELFF. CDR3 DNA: TGCGCCAGCAGCCCGGGACTAGCGGGAGGCGCCGGGGAGCTGTTTTTT. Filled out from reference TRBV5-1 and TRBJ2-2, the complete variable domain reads KAGVTQTPRYLIKTRGQQVTLSCSPISGHRSVSWYQQTPGQGLQFLFEYFSETQRNKGNFPGRFSGRQFSNSRSEMNVSTLELGDSALYLCASSPGLAGGAGELFFGEGSRLTVL.

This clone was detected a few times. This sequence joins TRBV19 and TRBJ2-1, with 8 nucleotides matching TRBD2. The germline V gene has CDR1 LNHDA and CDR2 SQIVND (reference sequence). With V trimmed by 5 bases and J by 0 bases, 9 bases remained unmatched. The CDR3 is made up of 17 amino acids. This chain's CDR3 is CASSRPKAGDSYNEQFF. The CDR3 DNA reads TGTGCCAGTAGTCGACCAAAAGCGGGAGACTCCTACAATGAGCAGTTCTTC. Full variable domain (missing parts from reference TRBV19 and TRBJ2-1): DGGITQSPKYLFRKEGQNVTLSCEQNLNHDAMYWYRQDPGQGLRLIYYSQIVNDFQKGDIAEGYSVSREKKESFPLTVTSAQKNPTAFYLCASSRPKAGDSYNEQFFGPGTRLTVL.

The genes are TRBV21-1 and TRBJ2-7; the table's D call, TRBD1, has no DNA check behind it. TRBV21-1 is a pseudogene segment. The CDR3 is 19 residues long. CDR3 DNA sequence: TGTGCCAGCATAGTTCAAGAGAGGGCCGACAGGAAAGCAGACTACGAGCAGTACTTC. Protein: CASIVQERADRKADYEQYF.

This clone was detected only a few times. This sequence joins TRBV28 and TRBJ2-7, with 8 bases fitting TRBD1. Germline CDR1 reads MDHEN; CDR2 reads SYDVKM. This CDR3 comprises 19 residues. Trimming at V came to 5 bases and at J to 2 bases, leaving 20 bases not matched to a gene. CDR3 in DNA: TGTGCCAGCAGTCTCCATATCACCCTCTCCAGGGACAGGACCTACGAGCAGTACTTC. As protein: CASSLHITLSRDRTYEQYF.

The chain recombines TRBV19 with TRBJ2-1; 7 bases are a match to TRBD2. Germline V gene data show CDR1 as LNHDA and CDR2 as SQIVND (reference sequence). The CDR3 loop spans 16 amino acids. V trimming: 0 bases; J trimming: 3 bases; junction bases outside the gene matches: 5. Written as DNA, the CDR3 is TGTGCCAGTAGTATAGACCCGGGGGGTATCTACAATGAGCAGTTCTTC. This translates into CASSIDPGGIYNEQFF.

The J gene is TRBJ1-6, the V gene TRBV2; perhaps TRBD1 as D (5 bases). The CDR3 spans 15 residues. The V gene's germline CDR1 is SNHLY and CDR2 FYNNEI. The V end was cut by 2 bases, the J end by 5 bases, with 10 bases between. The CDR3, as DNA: TGTGCCAGCAGTGAACTCAGGGCGAATAATTCACCCCTCCACTTT. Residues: CASSELRANNSPLHF.

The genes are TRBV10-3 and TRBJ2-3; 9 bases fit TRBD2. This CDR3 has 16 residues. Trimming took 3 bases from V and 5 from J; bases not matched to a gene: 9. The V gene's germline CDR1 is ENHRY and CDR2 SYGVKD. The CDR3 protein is CAISDPRAGGGDTQYF. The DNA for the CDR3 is TGTGCCATCAGTGATCCGCGGGCGGGAGGGGGAGATACGCAGTATTTT.

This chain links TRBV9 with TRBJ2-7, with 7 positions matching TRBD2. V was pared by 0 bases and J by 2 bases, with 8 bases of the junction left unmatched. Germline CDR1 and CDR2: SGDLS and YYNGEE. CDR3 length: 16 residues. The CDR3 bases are TGTGCCAGCAGCGTAGGCCCAGCGGGAAACACCTACGAGCAGTACTTC. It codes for CASSVGPAGNTYEQYF.

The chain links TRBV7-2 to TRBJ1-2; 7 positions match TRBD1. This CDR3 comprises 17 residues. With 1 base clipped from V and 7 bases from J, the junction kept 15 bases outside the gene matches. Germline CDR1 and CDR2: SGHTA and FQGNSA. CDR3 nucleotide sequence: TGTGCCAGCAGCTTAGATAACAGGGGCGCGACCAGGGGTGGCTACACCTTC. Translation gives CASSLDNRGATRGGYTF.

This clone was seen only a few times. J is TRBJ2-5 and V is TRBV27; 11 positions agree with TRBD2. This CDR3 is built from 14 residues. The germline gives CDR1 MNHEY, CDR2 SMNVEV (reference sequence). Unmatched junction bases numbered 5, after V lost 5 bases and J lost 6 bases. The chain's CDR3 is CASSPSSGGQTQYF. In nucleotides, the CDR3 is TGTGCCAGCAGTCCCTCTAGCGGGGGGCAGACCCAGTACTTC.

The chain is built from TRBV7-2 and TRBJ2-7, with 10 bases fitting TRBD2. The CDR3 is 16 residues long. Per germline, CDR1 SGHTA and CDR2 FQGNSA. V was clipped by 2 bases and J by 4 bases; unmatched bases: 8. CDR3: CASSLSSGRGAYEQYF. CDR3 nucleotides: TGTGCCAGCAGCTTATCTAGCGGGAGAGGGGCGTACGAGCAGTACTTC.

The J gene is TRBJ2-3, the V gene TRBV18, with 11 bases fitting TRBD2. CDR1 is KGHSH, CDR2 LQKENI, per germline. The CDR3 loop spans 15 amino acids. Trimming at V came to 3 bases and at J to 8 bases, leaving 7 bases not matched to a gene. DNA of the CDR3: TGTGCCAGCTCACCCGTGGGACTAGCGGTCGTTACGCAGTATTTT. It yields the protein CASSPVGLAVVTQYF.

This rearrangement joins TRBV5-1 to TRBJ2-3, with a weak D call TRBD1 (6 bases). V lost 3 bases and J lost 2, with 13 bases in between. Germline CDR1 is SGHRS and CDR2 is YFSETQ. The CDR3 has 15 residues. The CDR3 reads CASSSVGAYTDTQYF. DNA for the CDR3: TGCGCCAGCAGCTCAGTGGGGGCCTACACAGATACGCAGTATTTT.